Listed below are T cell receptor beta chains from one sample, sequenced in a study of T cell changes during pregnancy in multiple sclerosis. Data came from immunoSEQ multiplex PCR; TCRdb stores just in-frame clones and leaves some out. The table includes some 16,000 clones, approximately 83% detected once. The material sequenced was CD8+ T cells from peripheral blood mononuclear cells, taken after pregnancy. The receptors derive from a female donor in good health, enrolled as a control in a pregnancy study. CDR3s include the opening cysteine and the closing phenylalanine or tryptophan. The D gene is left open where the match is weak. Rows give clone size only sometimes, using once, few, many, or a class for an expanded clone.

j_call d_call v_call clone_size cdr3_nt cdr3_aa
TRBJ1-2 TRBD1 TRBV6-4 few TGTGCCAGCAGTGAGGGACAGGGGGTTGATGGCTACACCTTC CASSEGQGVDGYTF
TRBJ2-7 TRBD1 TRBV28 . TGTGCCAGCAGTTTGACAGGGGTCTACGGCGAGCAGTACTTC CASSLTGVYGEQYF
TRBJ1-2 . TRBV5-1 . TGCGCCAGCAGCGGTAGGATCCTAGGCGGAGGCTATGGCTACACCTTC CASSGRILGGGYGYTF
TRBJ2-1 . TRBV11-2 . TGTGCCAGCAGCTTAGGGCTAGACAGCCCATACAATGAGCAGTTCTTC CASSLGLDSPYNEQFF
TRBJ2-6 . TRBV7-3 . TGTGCCAGCAGCCCCGGGAGTGGGGCCAACGTCCTGACTTTC CASSPGSGANVLTF
TRBJ2-3 TRBD1 TRBV6-1 few TGTGCCAGCAGTGAAGGACAGGGCCCAGATACGCAGTATTTT CASSEGQGPDTQYF
TRBJ1-4 TRBD1 TRBV19 once TGTGCCAGTAGTATAGGCCGACAGGGCTGGGAAAAACTGTTTTTT CASSIGRQGWEKLFF
TRBJ2-3 . TRBV6-5 . TGTGCCGCGGGGCGGATAAACACAGATACGCAGTATTTT CAAGRINTDTQYF
TRBJ2-6 . TRBV30 . TGTGCCTGGAGTGCAAGGGGGTCTCTTGTGGCCAACGTCCTGACTTTC CAWSARGSLVANVLTF
TRBJ2-1 TRBD2 TRBV6-1 . TGTGCCAGCAGTGAGATTAGCGGGGGGGGAGATGAGCAGTTCTTC CASSEISGGGDEQFF
TRBJ2-1 . TRBV19 . TGTGCCAGTAGTATAGCCCCATCGCTATACAATGAGCAGTTCTTC CASSIAPSLYNEQFF
TRBJ2-5 TRBD2 TRBV2 . TGTGCCAGCAGTGGGACTAGCTCCCGAATCGATTCGGACCAGTACTTC CASSGTSSRIDSDQYF
TRBJ1-6 TRBD1 TRBV6-1 . TGTGCCAGCAGTGATAAAGTCGGGACAGGGAATTCACCCCTCCACTTT CASSDKVGTGNSPLHF
TRBJ2-5 TRBD1 TRBV7-8 . TGTGCCAGCAGCGACGCGACAGGGTCGCGGGAGACCCAGTACTTC CASSDATGSRETQYF
TRBJ1-1 . TRBV7-9 . TGTGCCAGCAGCTTAGGTTCAGCTGAAGCTTTCTTT CASSLGSAEAFF
TRBJ2-7 . TRBV27 . TGTGCCGTGAGCTCCTACGAGCAGTACTTC CAVSSYEQYF
TRBJ2-3 . TRBV5-1 . TGCGCCAGCAGCTTGGCAGAATCTAGCACAGATACGCAGTATTTT CASSLAESSTDTQYF
TRBJ2-2 TRBD1 TRBV5-1 . TGCGCCAGCAGCTTTCCGCCCGGGGACAGACGCGCCGGGGAGCTGTTTTTT CASSFPPGDRRAGELFF
TRBJ2-4 . TRBV6-6 . TGTGCCAGCAGTACCGGGACTGTATGGAACTTC CASSTGTVWNF
TRBJ2-3 TRBD2 TRBV4-3 . TGCGCCAGCAGCCAAGATAAGCGGGGTTCTAGCACAGATACGCAGTATTTT CASSQDKRGSSTDTQYF
TRBJ1-6 . TRBV6-1 . TGTGCCAGCAGTGAAGGGCCGGGGTCACCCCTCCACTTT CASSEGPGSPLHF
TRBJ2-7 TRBD2 TRBV7-2 . TGTGCCAGCACCGCTTCGAGGACTAGCGGGTACGAGCAGTACTTC CASTASRTSGYEQYF
TRBJ1-1 TRBD1 TRBV25-1 few TGTGCCAGTTCGACAGGGGACGGCTCTGAAGCTTTCTTT CASSTGDGSEAFF
TRBJ2-1 TRBD2 TRBV6-4 few TGTGCCAGCAGTGACTCTACTAGCGGGCACAATGAGCAGTTCTTC CASSDSTSGHNEQFF
TRBJ1-3 . TRBV6-1 few TGTGCCAGCAGTGAAAGTTTAGAAGCTGGAAACACCATATATTTT CASSESLEAGNTIYF
TRBJ1-6 . TRBV6-1 . TGTGCCAGCAGTGACTGGGCAACGTCCTATAATTCACCCCTCCACTTT CASSDWATSYNSPLHF
TRBJ2-3 . TRBV6-4 many TGTGCCAGCAGTGACGGGACTAGCACAGATACGCAGTATTTT CASSDGTSTDTQYF
TRBJ2-2 TRBD2 TRBV7-8 . TGTGCCAGCATCAACGAGCGGGGGGGCGTCGGGGAGCTGTTTTTT CASINERGGVGELFF
TRBJ1-1 . TRBV6-1 . TGTGCCAGCAGTGAAGCAGACAGCTACATGAACACTGAAGCTTTCTTT CASSEADSYMNTEAFF
TRBJ2-7 . TRBV6-1 medium-sized TGTGCCAGCAGTGAACAGGGGGAGGCCTACGAGCAGTACTTC CASSEQGEAYEQYF
TRBJ1-1 . TRBV6-5 . TGTGCCAGCAGTTACTCGAAGGGGTGGACTGAAGCTTTCTTT CASSYSKGWTEAFF
TRBJ2-1 TRBD2 TRBV6-1 . TGTGCCTCCACTGAGGCTAGCGGCGCCCACAATGAGCAGTTCTTC CASTEASGAHNEQFF
TRBJ2-5 TRBD1 TRBV6-1 . TGTGCCAGCAGTGAACCCGGGACAGGCGGAGAGACCCAGTACTTC CASSEPGTGGETQYF
TRBJ2-7 . TRBV2 . TGTGCCAGCAGTGGCCAGGCGGAGGACTACGAGCAGTACTTC CASSGQAEDYEQYF
TRBJ2-3 . TRBV6-4 medium-sized TGTGCCAGCAGTCCACAACGGGGGTCCACAGATACGCAGTATTTT CASSPQRGSTDTQYF
TRBJ1-2 . TRBV9 . TGTGCCAGCAATGATCCGGGAGGCTATGGCTACACCTTC CASNDPGGYGYTF
TRBJ2-2 TRBD2 TRBV13 . TGTGCCAGCAGCTGGACGGGGGGGGCCGTCGGGGAGCTGTTTTTT CASSWTGGAVGELFF
TRBJ2-1 . TRBV28 . TGTGCCAGCAGTTTGACCGGGATGGGGAATGAGCAGTTCTTC CASSLTGMGNEQFF
TRBJ2-5 TRBD2 TRBV14 few TGTGCCAGCAGCCAACAACTAGCGGGATTGGGGGAGACCCAGTACTTC CASSQQLAGLGETQYF
TRBJ2-7 . TRBV7-9 . TGTGCCAGCAGCTTAGAGGCCGGGTGGGACTCCTCCTACGAGCAGTACTTC CASSLEAGWDSSYEQYF
TRBJ1-2 TRBD1 TRBV27 . TGTGCCAGCAGTTTTAGATGGGGACAGGAGAACTATGGCTACACCTTC CASSFRWGQENYGYTF
TRBJ2-7 . TRBV7-9 . TGTGCCAGCAGCCCAAACACAGGACGACTTTCCTACGAGCAGTACTTC CASSPNTGRLSYEQYF
TRBJ2-7 TRBD1 TRBV7-3 . TGTGCCAGCAGCCCCCGACAGGGTTCCTACGAGCAGTACTTC CASSPRQGSYEQYF
TRBJ1-6 TRBD1 TRBV9 . TGTGCCAGCAGCCCCATTGGAGGGGGCTCACCCCTCCACTTT CASSPIGGGSPLHF
TRBJ2-1 TRBD2 TRBV5-1 . TGCGCCAGCAGTCCCTTTGACAGGGGACTAGCGCATGAGCAGTTCTTC CASSPFDRGLAHEQFF
TRBJ1-3 . TRBV28 . TGTGCCAGCAGTGGCAGGCTCTACTCTGGAAACACCATATATTTT CASSGRLYSGNTIYF
TRBJ2-3 TRBD2 TRBV9 . TGTGCCAGCAGCCCACCATCGGGAGGAAGCACAGATACGCAGTATTTT CASSPPSGGSTDTQYF
TRBJ1-1 . TRBV7-7 . TGTGCCAGCAGCCGACGTTGGGGGGTGCACACTGAAGCTTTCTTT CASSRRWGVHTEAFF